These 26 T cell receptor beta chains came from one sample sequenced in a study of CD8+CD57+ T cells in acquired aplastic anemia. Using genomic DNA as the template, TCR beta VDJ and CDR3 profiling was carried out. TCRdb called the reads again in MiXCR, with one record for every CDR3 protein. In the table there are over 150,000 distinct CDR3 sequences, 63% of which are singletons. Flow cytometry had shown expanded CD8+CD57+ cells in the patients chosen for sequencing. Material for sequencing was sorted CD4+, CD8+, or CD8+CD57+ T cells (not recorded which) from PBMCs. Source of these receptors: a human donor with aplastic anemia.

A word on this clonotype: This may stem from a read error, because a much larger clone lies one nucleotide away. The chain joins TRBV4-1 to TRBJ1-2, with D possibly TRBD1 on 5 matching bases. The CDR3 has 13 amino acids. With 6 bases removed from V and 6 bases from J, the gap between germline ends came to 14 bases. CDR1 and CDR2 (germline): MGHRA, YSYEKL. Here the CDR3 DNA reads TGCGCCAGCAGGTTGACAAGGGGCGATGGCTACACCTTC. Protein sequence: CASRLTRGDGYTF.

This clonotype was observed many times. The V call is TRBV20-1, the J call TRBJ2-1; D gene ambiguous. The germline V gene has CDR1 DFQATT and CDR2 SNEGSKA (reference sequence). This CDR3 is 14 amino acids long. Deletions cut 3 bases from V and 6 bases from J, with 15 bases between. The CDR3 protein is CSARNWKGRNEQFF. The CDR3 DNA sequence: TGCAGTGCTAGGAATTGGAAAGGACGCAATGAGCAGTTCTTC.

The rearrangement uses TRBV15 and TRBJ1-4, with D possibly being TRBD1 (5 bases). Germline V gene data show CDR1 as LNHNV and CDR2 as YYDKDF (reference sequence). V was pared by 3 bases and J by 4 bases, with 12 bases between. This CDR3 comprises 15 residues. The CDR3 sequence: CATSSSTVINEKLFF. The CDR3 nucleotides are TGTGCCACCAGCAGCTCGACAGTGATTAATGAAAAACTGTTTTTT.

This clonotype was observed once. Sequence at one end of the junction differs from germline and may be a read error. The V call is TRBV15, the J call TRBJ2-7; D is uncertain. Germline CDR1 LNHNV, CDR2 YYDKDF (reference sequence). There are 13 residues in the CDR3. CDR3 amino acids: CATSGDRSYEQYF. CDR3 bases: TGTGCCACCAGCGGAGATCGCAGTTACGAGCAGTACTTC.

For this clonotype: Germline and junction disagree at one end, which may indicate a read error. The chain joins TRBV7-9 to TRBJ2-7; 10 nucleotides agree with TRBD2. The CDR3 is 15 amino acids. Germline V gives CDR1 SEHNR, CDR2 FQNEAQ (reference sequence). CDR3 bases: TGTGCCAGCAGCCAGGGACTAGCGACCATTTACGAGCGGTACTTC. Encoded protein: CASSQGLATIYERYF. The entire variable domain, with the rest obtained from reference TRBV7-9 and TRBJ2-7, is as follows: DTGVSQNPRHKITKRGQNVTFRCDPISEHNRLYWYRQTLGQGPEFLTYFQNEAQLEKSRLLSDRFSAERPKGSFSTLEIQRTEQGDSAMYLCASSQGLATIYERYFGPGTRLTVT.

This chain links TRBV5-1 with TRBJ1-6, with 10 bases fitting TRBD1. The CDR3 sequence is 18 residues long. J gave up 8 bases and V 0 bases, and 11 bases lay outside the gene matches. The germline CDR1 and CDR2 sequences are SGHRS and YFSETQ. The CDR3 sequence is CASSLGAATGGVDSPLHF. The CDR3 DNA is TGCGCCAGCAGCTTGGGGGCTGCGACAGGGGGCGTGGATTCACCCCTCCACTTT.

This chain joins TRBV5-1 and TRBJ2-3, with D possibly being TRBD1 (6 bases). Trimming took off 1 base at V and 6 bases at J, with 12 bases between the two ends. The CDR3 consists of 14 residues. Germline V CDR1 and CDR2: SGHRS, YFSETQ. The CDR3, as DNA: TGCGCCAGCAGCTTGTCGTGGGGGCTGGATACGCAGTATTTT. Translation: CASSLSWGLDTQYF.

The chain combines TRBV7-3 with TRBJ1-2, with D perhaps matching TRBD1 (6 bases). Per germline, CDR1 SGHTA and CDR2 FQGTGA. The CDR3 is 15 amino acids. V gave up 10 bases and J gave up 3 bases, with 21 bases separating them. The CDR3 is CATNSSRGGDYGYTF. In DNA, the CDR3 is TGTGCCACCAATAGCTCGCGCGGGGGCGACTATGGCTACACCTTC. Full variable domain (outside the CDR3, taken from reference TRBV7-3 and TRBJ1-2): GAGVSQTPSNKVTEKGKYVELRCDPISGHTALYWYRQSLGQGPEFLIYFQGTGAADDSGLPNDRFFAVRPEGSVSTLKIQRTERGDSAVYLCATNSSRGGDYGYTFGSGTRLTVV.

The J gene is TRBJ2-1, the V gene TRBV2, with D unclear. CDR1 SNHLY and CDR2 FYNNEI come from the germline V gene. This CDR3 has 18 amino acids. V lost 7 bases to trimming and J lost 0 bases, with 22 bases between them. CDR3 loop: CASTLVGGVQSSYNEQFF. CDR3 nucleotide sequence: TGTGCCAGCACCCTGGTCGGTGGTGTACAGAGCTCCTACAATGAGCAGTTCTTC.

Judged by abundance, this clonotype is hyperexpanded. The rearrangement uses TRBV7-2 and TRBJ2-3; 7 bases fit TRBD2. This CDR3 is built from 14 residues. From germline, CDR1 is SGHTA and CDR2 FQGNSA. The J segment lost 5 bases and the V segment lost 1 base, leaving 3 bases of the junction unmatched. CDR3 region: CASSLVPGGDTQYF. CDR3 bases: TGTGCCAGCAGCTTAGTACCGGGAGGAGATACGCAGTATTTT.

The chain joins TRBV7-9 to TRBJ2-3; D uncertain. Looked up from germline, CDR1 is SEHNR and CDR2 is FQNEAQ (reference sequence). Trimming removed 1 base at V and 4 bases at J, with 9 bases between. The CDR3 is 14 residues long. The CDR3 is CASSLDGLADTQYF. The CDR3 DNA sequence: TGTGCCAGCAGCTTAGACGGGCTAGCAGATACGCAGTATTTT.

V and J are TRBV20-1 and TRBJ1-1; 7 bases match TRBD1. There are 12 residues in the CDR3. Losses at the gene ends were 2 bases for V and 3 bases for J; bases not matched to a gene: 0. CDR1 DFQATT and CDR2 SNEGSKA come from the germline V gene (reference sequence). DNA of the CDR3: TGCAGTGCTAGACAGGGGGACACTGAAGCTTTCTTT. Residues: CSARQGDTEAFF.

The chain recombines TRBV6-5 with TRBJ2-3, with TRBD2 matching over 8 bases. With 2 bases clipped from V and 6 bases from J, the junction kept 4 bases outside the gene matches. The CDR3 is made up of 14 amino acids. Germline V lookup: CDR1 MNHEY, CDR2 SVGAGI. CDR3 in amino acids: CASSYREGPDTQYF. CDR3 coding DNA: TGTGCCAGCAGTTACCGGGAGGGTCCTGATACGCAGTATTTT.

The J gene is TRBJ2-1, the V gene TRBV24-1; the D gene is possibly TRBD2 (7 bases). Germline assignment: CDR1 KGHDR and CDR2 SFDVKD. This CDR3 is built from 15 residues. Trimming cost V 10 bases and J 6 bases, with 21 bases left between them. CDR3 region: CATGGVRGGGNEQFF. The CDR3 DNA sequence: TGTGCCACAGGAGGGGTGAGGGGGGGCGGCAATGAGCAGTTCTTC.

This clonotype was detected once. The rearrangement uses TRBV6-1 and TRBJ2-7; D may be TRBD1 (6 bases). Between the trimmed V and J ends, which lost 5 bases and 2 bases, there was a span of 13 bases. The CDR3 contains 14 residues. From germline, CDR1 is MNHNS and CDR2 SASEGT. The CDR3 region is CASSLGDTTYEQYF. In nucleotides, the CDR3 is TGTGCCAGCAGTTTAGGGGACACAACCTACGAGCAGTACTTC.

The chain links TRBV11-3 to TRBJ1-1; D possibly corresponds to TRBD1 (5 bases). CDR1 SGHNT and CDR2 YENEEA come from the germline V gene. Trimming left V 4 bases short and J 0 bases short, with 9 bases between. The CDR3 has 14 residues. DNA for the CDR3: TGTGCCAGCAGCTCGGGGGTCCTGAACACTGAAGCTTTCTTT. It is translated as CASSSGVLNTEAFF.

The gene calls are TRBV2 and TRBJ1-2; D ambiguous. V gave up 6 bases and J gave up 4 bases, with 15 bases separating them. CDR3 length equals 14 residues. The V gene's germline CDR1 is SNHLY and CDR2 FYNNEI. The CDR3 sequence is CASRTAGRGYGYTF. The CDR3, as DNA: TGTGCCAGCAGGACGGCAGGACGAGGCTATGGCTACACCTTC.

About this clonotype: One end of the junction does not line up with germline, which may come from a read error. The gene calls are TRBV27 and TRBJ2-7; 10 bases are a match to TRBD2. This CDR3 has 15 residues. Germline lookup yields CDR1 MNHEY and CDR2 SMNVEV (reference sequence). In DNA, the CDR3 is TGTGCCAGCAGATCGCTAGCGGGGGCGCCATACGGGCAGTACTTC. It encodes CASRSLAGAPYGQYF.

The chain is built from TRBV7-6 and TRBJ2-7; 7 bases are a match to TRBD2. The germline gives CDR1 SGHVS, CDR2 FNYEAQ. CDR3 length: 15 residues. With 1 base clipped from V and 7 bases from J, the junction kept 10 bases outside the gene matches. As DNA, the CDR3 is TGTGCCAGCAGCTTAGTTGGGAAAGACGGGGGGGAGCAGTACTTC. Translating gives CASSLVGKDGGEQYF.

The gene calls are TRBV7-8 and TRBJ2-5; no reliable D call. The length of the CDR3 is 14 residues. Trimming stripped 4 bases from V and 0 bases from J, with 9 bases between. CDR1 is SGHVS, CDR2 FQNEAQ, per germline. The CDR3 DNA is TGTGCCAGCAGCTCCCGGAACAACCAAGAGACCCAGTACTTC. Translated, it gives CASSSRNNQETQYF.

The chain carries TRBV12-3 or TRBV12-4 and TRBJ1-1, with D unclear. The CDR3 length is 12 residues. V was pared by 1 base and J by 4 bases, with 4 bases between. CDR3 amino acids: CASSLGFTEAFF. For the CDR3, the DNA is TGTGCCAGCAGTTTAGGATTCACTGAAGCTTTCTTT.

This chain joins TRBV19 and TRBJ2-3; 7 nucleotides agree with TRBD1. Germline V lookup: CDR1 LNHDA, CDR2 SQIVND (reference sequence). The CDR3 spans 16 residues. V shed 4 bases, J shed 1 base, and the junction held 8 bases outside the gene matches. CDR3 sequence (DNA): TGTGCCAGTAGTAAAATACAGGGGACCGGCACAGATACGCAGTATTTT. It is translated as CASSKIQGTGTDTQYF.

The table lists this clonotype with many counts. The chain joins TRBV7-8 to TRBJ1-5; D gene ambiguous. V lost 2 bases and J 4 bases, leaving 12 bases between the germline ends. Germline assignment: CDR1 SGHVS and CDR2 FQNEAQ. This CDR3 comprises 15 residues. CDR3 nucleotides: TGTGCCAGCAGCTTAACACCGGCGGAGAATCAGCCCCAGCATTTT. Its protein is CASSLTPAENQPQHF.

The rearrangement links TRBV7-9 to TRBJ2-1; TRBD1 agrees at 7 bases. The germline gives CDR1 SEHNR, CDR2 FQNEAQ (reference sequence). The V and J ends lost 6 bases and 1 base, in that order; junction bases with no gene match: 6. This CDR3 comprises 15 residues. CDR3 in DNA: TGTGCCAGCAGACCGGACAGGTCTTCCTACAATGAGCAGTTCTTC. This translates into CASRPDRSSYNEQFF.

This clonotype was detected ten times or more. The gene calls are TRBV9 and TRBJ2-1; D might be TRBD2 (6 bases). Trimming stripped 0 bases from V and 1 base from J, with 14 bases between. Germline loops: CDR1 SGDLS, CDR2 YYNGEE. This CDR3 is built from 17 residues. CDR3 DNA: TGTGCCAGCAGCGTAGTGGCGGGACGGATGTCCTACAATGAGCAGTTCTTC. This encodes CASSVVAGRMSYNEQFF.

For this clonotype: This sequence may be a read error, since a much larger clone differs from it by one base. The gene calls are TRBV6-5 and TRBJ1-1; tentatively, D is TRBD1 (6 bases). V was clipped by 7 bases and J by 6 bases, with 21 bases between them. The CDR3 spans 15 residues. The germline V gene has CDR1 MNHEY and CDR2 SVGAGI. The CDR3 spells CASTTLTGSGAEAFF. CDR3 sequence (DNA): TGTGCCAGCACCACTTTGACAGGATCGGGCGCTGAAGCTTTCTTT.